This is a list of T cell receptor beta chains from one sample in a study of blood T cell repertoires in COVID-19. Assay used: immunoSEQ multiplex PCR; TCRdb lists only in-frame clones, some missing. The sample holds roughly 230,000 clones; approximately 83% are singletons and the top ten take under 5%. Sequencing was done on a sample of peripheral blood. All receptors come from a man aged 45-65 years with active or convalescent COVID-19. The CDR3 runs from the conserved cysteine through the conserved F or W. A D gene is named only where the DNA matches it firmly. Only some rows state a clone size, as once, few, many or a class for expanded clones.

cdr3_aa cdr3_nt j_call d_call clone_size v_call
CAWRRSRENTEAFF TGTGCCTGGAGGAGGAGCAGGGAGAACACTGAAGCTTTCTTT TRBJ1-1 . . TRBV30
CASSPDRVRNTEAFF TGTGCCAGCAGCCCTGACAGGGTTAGGAACACTGAAGCTTTCTTT TRBJ1-1 TRBD1 few TRBV7-3
CASSPLWTGGRDEQYF TGTGCCAGCTCCCCCCTGTGGACAGGGGGCCGGGACGAGCAGTACTTC TRBJ2-7 TRBD1 . TRBV18
CASSTPGRGTEAFF TGTGCCAGCAGTACCCCCGGGCGGGGCACTGAAGCTTTCTTT TRBJ1-1 . . TRBV27
CASSLDQNRAQTGELFF TGTGCCAGCAGCTTAGACCAAAACAGGGCCCAAACCGGGGAGCTGTTTTTT TRBJ2-2 . . TRBV7-8
CASSLGQSYGYTF TGTGCCAGCAGCTTAGGACAGAGTTATGGCTACACCTTC TRBJ1-2 . . TRBV5-4
CASSLVTGEQYF TGTGCCAGCAGCTTAGTAACGGGCGAGCAGTACTTC TRBJ2-7 . . TRBV11-2
CASSYTSGVPYEQYF TGTGCCAGCAGTTATACTAGCGGGGTCCCCTACGAGCAGTACTTC TRBJ2-7 TRBD2 . TRBV6-2/TRBV6-3
CASSRQLAGGHYEQYF TGTGCCAGCAGCCGTCAACTAGCGGGGGGGCACTACGAGCAGTACTTC TRBJ2-7 TRBD2 . TRBV9
CAGGGVNEQFF TGCGCCGGCGGGGGAGTCAATGAGCAGTTCTTC TRBJ2-1 TRBD2 . TRBV23-1
CASSIDANEKLFF TGTGCCAGTAGTATAGACGCGAATGAAAAACTGTTTTTT TRBJ1-4 . . TRBV19
CASSPATGGVNQPQHF TGTGCCAGCTCACCAGCGACAGGGGGCGTCAATCAGCCCCAGCATTTT TRBJ1-5 TRBD1 once TRBV18
CASSKTSGDYNEQFF TGTGCCAGCAGTAAGACTAGCGGGGACTACAATGAGCAGTTCTTC TRBJ2-1 TRBD2 . TRBV2
CASSPYHGQQETQYF TGCGCCAGCAGCCCCTACCATGGACAGCAAGAGACCCAGTACTTC TRBJ2-5 . . TRBV4-3
CASSWDRGNSPLHF TGTGCCAGCAGCTGGGACAGGGGTAATTCACCCCTCCACTTT TRBJ1-6 TRBD1 . TRBV5-4
CASSLAVGGYEQYF TGTGCCAGCAGCTTAGCGGTGGGGGGGTACGAGCAGTACTTC TRBJ2-7 TRBD2 . TRBV7-2
CASSFTSGGAETQYF TGTGCCAGCAGCTTCACTAGCGGGGGGGCAGAGACCCAGTACTTC TRBJ2-5 TRBD2 . TRBV11-3
CASSSGTGVRNEQFF TGCGCCAGCAGCTCCGGGACAGGGGTGAGGAATGAGCAGTTCTTC TRBJ2-1 TRBD1 . TRBV5-1
CASSQYRSSYNSPLHF TGTGCCAGCAGCCAATACAGGAGCTCCTATAATTCACCCCTCCACTTT TRBJ1-6 . . TRBV3-1/TRBV3-2
CASSETGKGQPQHF TGTGCCAGTAGCGAAACAGGGAAGGGGCAGCCCCAGCATTTT TRBJ1-5 . . TRBV19
CASSPGASEAFF TGTGCCAGCTCACCGGGGGCGTCCGAAGCTTTCTTT TRBJ1-1 . many TRBV18
CAISESGTGVGYTF TGTGCCATCAGTGAGTCGGGGACAGGGGTCGGCTACACCTTC TRBJ1-2 TRBD1 . TRBV10-3